These T cell receptor beta chains were read from a single sample in a study of cytomegalovirus exposure and HLA in healthy donors. Some clones are missing from TCRdb's copy, which holds only in-frame ones; the method was immunoSEQ multiplex PCR. The sample comprises about 140,000 clones, around four fifths of which are singletons, and under 10% rests with the top ten. The sequenced material came from PBMCs. These TCRs come from an older woman in good health and CMV-seropositive. Both conserved end residues are part of each CDR3. A D gene is named only where the DNA matches it firmly. Clone size is not always given. Where it is, it says once, few, many or a class for expanded clones.

cdr3_aa: CAWRSSGLVYEQYF
cdr3_nt: TGTGCCTGGAGATCATCGGGACTGGTCTACGAGCAGTACTTC
clone_size: -
d_call: -
j_call: TRBJ2-7
v_call: TRBV30

cdr3_aa: CASSPDRGLDTQYF
cdr3_nt: TGTGCCAGCAGCCCCGACAGGGGCTTAGATACGCAGTATTTT
clone_size: -
d_call: TRBD1
j_call: TRBJ2-3
v_call: TRBV4-2

cdr3_aa: CASSQGTNQPQHF
cdr3_nt: TGCGCCAGCAGCCAAGGGACAAATCAGCCCCAGCATTTT
clone_size: few
d_call: -
j_call: TRBJ1-5
v_call: TRBV4-3

cdr3_aa: CASSQGPGQLYEQYF
cdr3_nt: TGTGCCAGCAGCCAAGGGCCGGGACAACTCTACGAGCAGTACTTC
clone_size: -
d_call: -
j_call: TRBJ2-7
v_call: TRBV4-2

cdr3_aa: CASGSGASYEQYF
cdr3_nt: TGTGCCAGTGGATCAGGGGCTTCCTACGAGCAGTACTTC
clone_size: -
d_call: -
j_call: TRBJ2-7
v_call: TRBV19

cdr3_aa: CASSPRGVYGYTF
cdr3_nt: TGTGCCAGTAGTCCCAGGGGGGTCTATGGCTACACCTTC
clone_size: -
d_call: TRBD1
j_call: TRBJ1-2
v_call: TRBV19

cdr3_aa: CAWSGQSNQPQHF
cdr3_nt: TGTGCCTGGAGTGGCCAGAGCAATCAGCCCCAGCATTTT
clone_size: -
d_call: -
j_call: TRBJ1-5
v_call: TRBV30

cdr3_aa: CASSLAGGATPYEQYF
cdr3_nt: TGTGCCAGCAGCTTAGCGGGCGGGGCGACGCCCTACGAGCAGTACTTC
clone_size: -
d_call: -
j_call: TRBJ2-7
v_call: TRBV7-2

cdr3_aa: CASSADNEGNTIYF
cdr3_nt: TGTGCCAGCAGCGCGGACAATGAGGGAAACACCATATATTTT
clone_size: few
d_call: -
j_call: TRBJ1-3
v_call: TRBV5-5

cdr3_aa: CASSLLGTGPYEQYF
cdr3_nt: TGTGCCAGCAGTTTATTGGGGACAGGGCCCTACGAGCAGTACTTC
clone_size: -
d_call: TRBD1
j_call: TRBJ2-7
v_call: TRBV28

cdr3_aa: CASSPNGVAGFGETQYF
cdr3_nt: TGTGCCAGCAGCCCCAACGGGGTAGCGGGATTTGGAGAGACCCAGTACTTC
clone_size: -
d_call: TRBD2
j_call: TRBJ2-5
v_call: TRBV7-2

cdr3_aa: CASSAENTEAFF
cdr3_nt: TGTGCCAGCAGCGCGGAAAACACTGAAGCTTTCTTT
clone_size: -
d_call: -
j_call: TRBJ1-1
v_call: TRBV13